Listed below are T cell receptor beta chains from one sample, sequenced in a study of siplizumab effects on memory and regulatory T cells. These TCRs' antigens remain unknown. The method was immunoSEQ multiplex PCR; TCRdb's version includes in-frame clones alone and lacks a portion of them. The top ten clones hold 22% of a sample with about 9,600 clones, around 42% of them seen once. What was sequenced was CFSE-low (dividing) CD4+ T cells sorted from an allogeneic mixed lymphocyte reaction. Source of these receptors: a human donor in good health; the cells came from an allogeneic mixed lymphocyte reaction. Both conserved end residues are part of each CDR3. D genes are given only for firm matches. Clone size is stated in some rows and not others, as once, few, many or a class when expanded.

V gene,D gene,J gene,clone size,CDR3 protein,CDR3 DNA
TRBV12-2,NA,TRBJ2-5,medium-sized,CASRLAPGLAALRTQYF,TGTGCAAGTCGCTTAGCGCCGGGACTAGCGGCCCTTAGGACCCAGTACTTC
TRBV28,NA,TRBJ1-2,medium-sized,CATTQGGVSGYTF,TGTGCCACCACACAGGGAGGGGTTAGTGGCTACACCTTC
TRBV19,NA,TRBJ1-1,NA,CASSIDSRLGAPAFF,TGTGCCAGTAGTATAGATAGTAGGTTGGGGGCTCCAGCTTTCTTT
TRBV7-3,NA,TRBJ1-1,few,CASTAGTNTEAFF,TGTGCCAGCACCGCGGGAACGAACACTGAAGCTTTCTTT
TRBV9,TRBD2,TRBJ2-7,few,CASSADPGTSGSIYEQYF,TGTGCCAGCAGCGCCGATCCCGGGACTAGCGGGAGTATCTACGAGCAGTACTTC
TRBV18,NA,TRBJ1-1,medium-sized,CASSGGAGSGTEAFF,TGTGCCAGCTCAGGTGGGGCAGGGTCCGGCACTGAAGCTTTCTTT
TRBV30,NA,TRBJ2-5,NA,CAWSPRGETQYF,TGTGCCTGGAGTCCCCGAGGGGAGACCCAGTACTTC
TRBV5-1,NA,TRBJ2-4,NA,CASSLAVAQTRTVAKNIQYF,TGCGCCAGCAGCTTGGCCGTAGCCCAAACAAGGACGGTAGCCAAAAACATTCAGTACTTC
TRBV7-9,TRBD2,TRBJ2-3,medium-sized,CASSKLAGFTDTQYF,TGTGCCAGCAGCAAACTAGCGGGTTTTACAGATACGCAGTATTTT
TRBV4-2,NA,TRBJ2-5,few,CASSQWHGQETQYF,TGTGCCAGCAGCCAATGGCACGGCCAAGAGACCCAGTACTTC
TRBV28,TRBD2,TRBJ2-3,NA,CASSPLLAGGTDTQYF,TGTGCCAGCAGTCCCTTACTAGCGGGAGGAACAGATACGCAGTATTTT
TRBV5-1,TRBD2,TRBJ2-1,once,CASRVGTNNEQFF,TGCGCCAGCCGGGTCGGGACTAACAATGAGCAGTTCTTC
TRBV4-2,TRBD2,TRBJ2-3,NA,CASSGSGGSSTDTQYF,TGTGCCAGCAGCGGATCGGGCGGGAGTTCGACAGATACGCAGTATTTT
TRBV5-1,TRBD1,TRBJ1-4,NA,CASSLRDSGNEKLFF,TGCGCCAGCAGCTTACGGGACAGCGGAAATGAAAAACTGTTTTTT
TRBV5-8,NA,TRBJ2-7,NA,CASSLYRPTYEQYF,TGTGCCAGCAGCTTGTACAGACCAACCTACGAGCAGTACTTC
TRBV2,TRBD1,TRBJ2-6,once,CASRDRGPRGANVLTF,TGTGCCAGCCGGGACAGGGGACCTCGTGGGGCCAACGTCCTGACTTTC
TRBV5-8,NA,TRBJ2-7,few,CASSLGSLYEQYF,TGTGCCAGCAGCTTGGGTTCCCTCTACGAGCAGTACTTC
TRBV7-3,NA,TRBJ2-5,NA,CASSPGTLQETQYF,TGTGCCAGCAGCCCCGGGACTTTACAAGAGACCCAGTACTTC
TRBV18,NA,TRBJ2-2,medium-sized,CASSHRDTGELFF,TGTGCCAGCTCACACAGGGACACCGGGGAGCTGTTTTTT
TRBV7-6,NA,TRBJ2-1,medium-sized,CASSDREGLPYNEQFF,TGTGCCAGCAGCGACAGGGAGGGCCTCCCCTACAATGAGCAGTTCTTC
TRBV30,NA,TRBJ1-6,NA,CAWRSGSSYNSPLHF,TGTGCCTGGAGAAGTGGGAGCTCCTATAATTCACCCCTCCACTTT
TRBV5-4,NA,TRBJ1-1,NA,CASSRTMGQPTEAFF,TGTGCCAGCAGCCGGACTATGGGGCAGCCCACTGAAGCTTTCTTT